This TCR beta chain was captured in a study of CD8+ T cells in alopecia areata. Study-wide points: Association of baseline CD8+ expansion with response is uncertain owing to one nonresponder.

Germline loops: CDR1 SEHNR, CDR2 FQNEAQ (reference sequence). V lost 3 bases, J lost 2 bases, and 11 bases lay in between. CDR3 length: 14 residues. RNA was isolated and reverse transcribed to cDNA, the sequencing template. This table comes from immunoSEQ multiplex PCR, and its TCRdb copy is limited to in-frame clones, with some not included. The table shows 90,000 or so clones, with 44% occurring only once. This clone was recorded only once. The antigen is not known. Treatment meaning: oral pan-JAK inhibitor, 5-10 mg twice daily. In alopecia areata patients, both lesional scalp punch biopsies and peripheral blood were collected.

The sample was CD8+ T cells sorted from blood, taken at week 24, from a patient treated with tofacitinib. The receptor comes from a human donor with alopecia areata. V gene TRBV7-9 combines with J gene TRBJ2-7; D tentatively reads TRBD1 or TRBD2 (5 bases each). CDR3 DNA: TGTGCCAGCAGCTTCCTGGGGGTGCCCTACGAGCAGTACTTC. This translates into CASSFLGVPYEQYF. The full variable domain, its missing parts supplied by reference TRBV7-9 and TRBJ2-7, is DTGVSQNPRHKITKRGQNVTFRCDPISEHNRLYWYRQTLGQGPEFLTYFQNEAQLEKSRLLSDRFSAERPKGSFSTLEIQRTEQGDSAMYLCASSFLGVPYEQYFGPGTRLTVT.